These T cell receptor beta chains were read from a single sample in a study of shared clonotypes between healthy human individuals. TCRdb keeps only in-frame clones here, not all; method: immunoSEQ multiplex PCR. This repertoire shows 2 million to 2.5 million clones, about nine tenths found once; its top ten account for approximately 0.4%. Sequencing was carried out using naive CD4+ T cells from PBMCs. These receptors originate from a man younger than 35 in good health. Some clones in this sample may be carry-over from other donors' samples. Each CDR3 is given with its conserved first and last residue. Each record gives: clone size, D gene, J gene, V gene, CDR3 protein. A D gene is named only where the DNA matches it firmly. Expanded clones get a size class; other rows say once, few or many, or leave the size out.

>-|TRBD1|TRBJ2-7|TRBV6-5
CASRRTGGWEAEQYF
>-|TRBD1|TRBJ2-3|TRBV6-1
CASSEGQGGTDTQYF
>once|TRBD1|TRBJ1-5|TRBV6-6
CASSQNGRGQGQPQHF
>-|TRBD2|TRBJ2-7|TRBV2
CASSTIPGRLYEQYF
>-|TRBD2|TRBJ2-7|TRBV5-4
CASSLGLVREQYF
>-|-|TRBJ1-5|TRBV6-1
CASSDQQGGGQPQHF
>-|-|TRBJ2-1|TRBV5-1
CASSPGLNNEQFF
>-|-|TRBJ2-7|TRBV1
CTSSQAGGRDYDEQYF
>-|-|TRBJ2-6|TRBV21-1
CASSFGGANVLTF
>-|-|TRBJ2-1|TRBV7-8
CASSPRSSPNEQFF
>-|-|TRBJ1-1|TRBV19
CASARYKNTEAFF
>-|-|TRBJ2-5|TRBV9
CASSEHPGGAAPGTQYF
>-|-|TRBJ2-1|TRBV11-2
CASSHGGPAYNEQFF
>once|-|TRBJ2-5|TRBV28
CASSRVGTQYF
>-|TRBD1|TRBJ1-2|TRBV6-5
CASRPWDRDDYGYTF
>-|TRBD2|TRBJ2-5|TRBV7-2
CASSFQRGGETQYF
>-|-|TRBJ2-3|TRBV6-5
CASSRNRVPDTQYF
>once|-|TRBJ1-5|TRBV23-1
CYLAVPGNQPQHF
>-|-|TRBJ2-4|TRBV2
CATCDRDNIRYF
>-|-|-|TRBV29-1
CSVGLYPNEQYF
>-|TRBD2|TRBJ2-1|TRBV5-6
CASSLLASGTYNEQFF
>-|-|TRBJ1-6|TRBV7-8
CASSPGIPNSPLHF
>-|-|TRBJ1-1|TRBV10-1
CASRRSIDTEAFF
>-|-|TRBJ1-1|TRBV4-2
CASSQEEQRPNTEAFF
>-|TRBD1|TRBJ2-7|TRBV2
CASSADRGEQYF
>once|TRBD1|TRBJ2-7|TRBV25-1
CASSDLRTGSYEQYF
>-|-|TRBJ2-2|TRBV6-6
CASMDGTNTGELFF
>-|-|TRBJ2-7|TRBV29-1
CSVVRDLAQYF
>once|-|TRBJ1-1|TRBV7-3
CASSSSRGGGTEAFF
>-|-|TRBJ2-2|TRBV25-1
CASSESGLTTSTGELFF
>-|-|TRBJ2-5|TRBV11-3
CASKGPLQETQYF
>-|-|TRBJ2-1|TRBV18
CASSPVRFITYNEQFF
>-|-|TRBJ1-3|TRBV7-2
CASSLAVVPGNTIYF
>-|-|TRBJ2-4|TRBV19
CASSIVGSQNIQYF
>-|-|TRBJ2-7|TRBV5-8
CASSSTISSYEQYF
>-|-|TRBJ2-1|TRBV6-1
CASSGFSGATYNEQFF
>-|TRBD1|TRBJ2-7|TRBV5-1
CASSLGQGGHEQYF
>-|TRBD2|TRBJ2-1|TRBV6-4
CASTPSGTRNNEQFF
>once|-|TRBJ2-3|TRBV27
CASKLSETSTDTQYF
>-|TRBD2|TRBJ2-7|TRBV28
CASSITSGRSYEQYF
>-|-|TRBJ2-1|TRBV9
CASSPSNNEQFF
>-|TRBD1|TRBJ2-7|TRBV11-2
CASSKQGAQGQYF
>-|-|TRBJ2-1|TRBV11-3
CASSLLAGAGSTEQFF
>few|-|TRBJ2-3|TRBV5-1
CASSLKVTGADTQYF
>-|TRBD2|TRBJ2-1|TRBV10-3
CAISDREGPSYNEQFF
>-|TRBD2|TRBJ2-2|TRBV28
CASSSGLAVIGTGELFF
>once|-|TRBJ1-5|TRBV5-6
CASSATIGNQPQHF
>-|TRBD1|TRBJ1-2|TRBV19
CASSNRGLTNYGYTF
>-|TRBD1|TRBJ1-1|TRBV18
CASSPDRGEGTEAFF
>-|TRBD2|TRBJ2-1|TRBV7-2
CASRALAGPNEQFF
>once|-|TRBJ1-3|TRBV5-4
CASSPAGTGPRSPGNTIYF
>-|-|TRBJ1-5|TRBV5-1
CASSLDGHNQPQHF
>-|-|TRBJ1-5|TRBV28
CASSFGVGLLNQPQHF
>-|-|TRBJ1-5|TRBV28
CASSPYRDNQPQHF
>-|-|TRBJ2-1|TRBV9
CASSATSLTGYNEQFF
>-|TRBD2|TRBJ2-2|TRBV13
CASSLSDRLAGATGELFF
>-|-|TRBJ1-2|TRBV25-1
CASSVKGGGYTF